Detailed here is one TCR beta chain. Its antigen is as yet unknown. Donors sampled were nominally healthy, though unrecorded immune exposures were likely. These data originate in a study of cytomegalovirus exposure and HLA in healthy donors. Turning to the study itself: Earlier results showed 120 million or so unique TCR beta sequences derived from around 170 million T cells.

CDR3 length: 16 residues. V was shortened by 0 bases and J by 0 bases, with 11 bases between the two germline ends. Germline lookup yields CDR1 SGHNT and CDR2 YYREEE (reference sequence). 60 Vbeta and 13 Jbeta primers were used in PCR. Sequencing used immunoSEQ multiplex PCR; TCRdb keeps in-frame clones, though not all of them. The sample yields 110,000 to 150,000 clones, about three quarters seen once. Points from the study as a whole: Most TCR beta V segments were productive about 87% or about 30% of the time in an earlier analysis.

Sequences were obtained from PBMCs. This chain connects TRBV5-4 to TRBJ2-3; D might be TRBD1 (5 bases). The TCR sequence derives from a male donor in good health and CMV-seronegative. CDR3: CASSLVVGQSTDTQYF. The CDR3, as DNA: TGTGCCAGCAGCTTGGTTGTGGGGCAAAGCACAGATACGCAGTATTTT.